This T cell receptor beta chain emerged from a study of identical twins. Trimming removed 8 bases at V and 6 bases at J, with 9 bases between. The CDR3 is made up of 11 amino acids. The study's findings and limits: Conclusions relied on cross-sectional statistical analysis, not following the same donors.

TCRdb recomputed calls from the 5' RACE reads with MiXCR, one row per CDR3 protein. This table has just over 500,000 distinct CDR3 sequences, roughly a fifth appearing once. About this clonotype: Its antigen is currently unknown.

This sample also appeared in a second study, on T cells expressing NK-cell markers. That study adds: Serological testing identified most of the eight sequenced donors as HCMV-seropositive and one as seronegative. Alpha-beta TCR T cells were the sole sorting target in several experiments, owing to an anti-gamma-delta TCR antibody. These clonotypes, the leaders elsewhere, also led the CD3+CD56-NKG2C+ fraction in several donors.

The sample was CD4+ T cells sorted from blood. The rearrangement links TRBV12-3 or TRBV12-4 to TRBJ2-3; D possibly matches TRBD1 or TRBD2 (6 bases each). The source is a woman between 18 and 29 years old in good health. CDR3: CASGGRDTQYF. The CDR3 DNA reads TGTGCCAGCGGGGGGCGGGATACGCAGTATTTT.